This T cell receptor (beta chain) originates from a study of cytomegalovirus exposure and HLA in healthy donors. The study, taken as a whole, reports: A few CMV-associated chains were confirmed in vitro to be specific for CMV antigens. Rarity marked most TCR sequences, yet some public TCRs occurred in many donors. TCR beta sequences numbering around 15,000 were associated with HLA alleles at 0.05 false discovery rate in a later analysis.

On this clone: Its target is unknown.

V shed 5 bases and J shed 4 bases, with 17 bases lying between them. The CDR3 covers 16 residues. Germline V gene data show CDR1 as SGHVS and CDR2 as FNYEAQ. The PCR ran on 60 Vbeta and 13 Jbeta primers. This table comes from immunoSEQ multiplex PCR, and its TCRdb copy is limited to in-frame clones, with some not included. The table has 94,000 or so clones, more than 65% seen once. Sample: PBMCs. The clonotype was recovered from a man aged 60-69 years in good health and CMV-seronegative. The chain is built from TRBV7-6 and TRBJ2-2; tentatively, D is TRBD2 (5 bases). As DNA, the CDR3 is TGTGCCAGCAGCACCCGACGGGGATTGGGCACCGGGGAGCTGTTTTTT. Residues: CASSTRRGLGTGELFF.